The 15 T cell receptor beta chains below were found in one sample sequenced in a study of breast tumors, draining lymph nodes, adjacent tissues. TCRdb itself ran the multiplex PCR reads through MiXCR, one entry per CDR3 protein. The sample consists of around 150,000 distinct CDR3 sequences, approximately 20% of them appearing once. Breast cancer patients provided tissue from their axillary draining lymph nodes. Specimen: axillary lymph node tissue. The receptors originated from a female donor with breast cancer. Some clones in this sample may be carry-over from other donors' samples.

Ten or more counts support this clonotype. The V and J genes are TRBV20-1 and TRBJ2-2, with 10 bases lining up with TRBD2. Germline V CDR1 and CDR2: DFQATT, SNEGSKA (reference sequence). The CDR3 has 16 amino acids. Trimming removed 4 bases from V and 1 base from J; junction bases left unmatched: 6. CDR3 in DNA: TGCAGTGCTATGGGGGCTAGCGGGAGGAACACCGGGGAGCTGTTTTTT. Amino acids: CSAMGASGRNTGELFF.

The chain uses TRBV18 and TRBJ2-3; D gene uncertain. With 2 bases removed from V and 5 bases from J, the gap between germline ends came to 14 bases. From germline, CDR1 is KGHSH and CDR2 LQKENI. The CDR3 contains 15 residues. The CDR3 coding sequence is TGTGCCAGCTCACCAGTGGCGGCCAACGGAGATACGCAGTATTTT. Its protein is CASSPVAANGDTQYF. Combining the CDR3 with reference TRBV18 and TRBJ2-3 gives the whole variable domain NAGVMQNPRHLVRRRGQEARLRCSPMKGHSHVYWYRQLPEEGLKFMVYLQKENIIDESGMPKERFSAEFPKEGPSILRIQQVVRGDSAAYFCASSPVAANGDTQYFGPGTRLTVL.

Concerning this clonotype: With a much larger clone just one base away, this may be a read error. This chain connects TRBV5-4 to TRBJ2-1, with TRBD1 matching 9 bases. The CDR3 sequence is 19 residues long. The germline gives CDR1 SGHNT, CDR2 YYREEE (reference sequence). CDR3 DNA: TGTGCCAGCAGCAAGGGACAGGGACGCCGGGACTACTCCTACAATGAGCAGTCCTTC. It translates to CASSKGQGRRDYSYNEQSF.

Ten or more counts support this clonotype. The chain joins TRBV10-3 to TRBJ2-1; D call uncertain. The V end lost 2 bases, the J end lost 7 bases, and 6 bases lay between the germline ends. This CDR3 contains 12 residues. From germline, CDR1 is ENHRY and CDR2 SYGVKD. The CDR3 reads CAISEISNEQFF. The CDR3, as DNA: TGTGCCATCAGTGAGATATCGAATGAGCAGTTCTTC.

This clonotype has ten or more counts. The chain links TRBV15 to TRBJ2-2; no clear D. There are 13 residues in the CDR3. Germline lookup yields CDR1 LNHNV and CDR2 YYDKDF (reference sequence). Trimming removed 0 bases from V and 7 bases from J, with 6 bases in between. In DNA form, the CDR3 reads TGTGCCACCAGCAGAGATAACGGCGGGGAGCTGTTTTTT. It is translated as CATSRDNGGELFF.

In regard to this clonotype: This may arise from a read error, as a much more abundant clone is one base away. The chain employs TRBV7-2 and TRBJ2-1; D is possibly TRBD2 (5 bases). The germline V gene encodes CDR1 SGHTA and CDR2 FQGNSA. The CDR3 is 15 amino acids. For the CDR3, the DNA is TGTGCCAGCAGCTTAGCTAGCGAGTCCTACAATGAGCGGTTCTTC. Residues: CASSLASESYNERFF.

This clonotype was found a few times. The DNA of the CDR3 is TGTGCCAGCTCAAACCGGGACAGACTCCAAGAGACCCAGTACTTC. This translates into CASSNRDRLQETQYF. The rearrangement joins TRBV18 to TRBJ2-5, with 7 bases lining up with TRBD1. CDR1 is KGHSH, CDR2 LQKENI, per germline. V was clipped by 5 bases and J by 1 base; unmatched bases: 7. The CDR3 contains 15 residues.

This clonotype has at least ten counts. The chain employs TRBV6-1 and TRBJ1-2, with TRBD1 matching over 7 bases. This CDR3 is 15 amino acids long. Germline trimming cut 8 bases from V and 7 bases from J; bases unmatched to any gene: 16. Germline V lookup: CDR1 MNHNS, CDR2 SASEGT. In nucleotides, the CDR3 is TGTGCCAGCCTTCTGGGTACAGGGGTCTCGTCTGGCTACACCTTC. This translates into CASLLGTGVSSGYTF.

The rearrangement uses TRBV6-5 and TRBJ2-1; 8 bases fit TRBD2. This CDR3 is 15 amino acids long. The V and J ends lost 0 bases and 7 bases, in that order; junction bases with no gene match: 5. CDR1 and CDR2 from the germline V gene are MNHEY and SVGAGI. CDR3 sequence reads: CASSYSTGRGNEQFF. In DNA form, the CDR3 reads TGTGCCAGCAGTTACTCGACCGGGAGGGGAAATGAGCAGTTCTTC.

In its sample, this clonotype was seen a few times. The V and J genes are TRBV6-2 or TRBV6-3 and TRBJ2-6; D gene unclear. The V gene's germline CDR1 is MNHEY and CDR2 SVGEGT. The CDR3 loop spans 15 amino acids. V was trimmed by 2 bases and J by 2 bases, leaving 7 bases between them. As DNA, the CDR3 is TGTGCCAGCAGTTACCATGATGCTGGGGCCAACGTCCTGACTTTC. Translated: CASSYHDAGANVLTF.

With regard to this clonotype: A much larger clone is a single base away; this may be a read error. The chain carries TRBV30 and TRBJ2-3; D is unclear. The J call may not be correct, given that the DNA end is closer to TRBJ1-5. The CDR3 contains 14 residues. CDR1 GTSNPN and CDR2 SVGIG come from the germline V gene (reference sequence). CDR3 residues: CAWSPGRNTDTQHF. In nucleotides, the CDR3 is TGTGCCTGGTCCCCAGGACGGAACACAGATACGCAGCATTTT.

This clonotype has ten or more counts. The V call is TRBV30, the J call TRBJ1-6, with 7 bases matching TRBD1. V was pared by 3 bases and J by 7 bases, with 6 bases of the junction left unmatched. The CDR3 runs to 14 residues. Germline loops: CDR1 GTSNPN, CDR2 SVGIG (reference sequence). DNA for the CDR3: TGTGCCTGGAGCGGGGACAGAGTCAATTCACCCCTCCACTTT. It specifies CAWSGDRVNSPLHF.

This clonotype was observed a few times. The CDR3 does not end in the conserved phenylalanine or tryptophan, so this is likely a read error. This chain links TRBV15 with TRBJ2-5; D is possibly TRBD2 (5 bases). Trimming took 0 bases from V and 1 from J, leaving 15 bases between them. Germline-derived CDR1 and CDR2 are LNHNV and YYDKDF (reference sequence). The CDR3 length is 17 residues. The CDR3 coding sequence is TGTGCCACCAGCAGAGATAGGAAGGGAGCCCCCCAAGAGACCCAGTACTCC. This sequence encodes CATSRDRKGAPQETQYS.

This clonotype was recorded many times. This chain connects TRBV27 to TRBJ2-7, with 8 nucleotides matching TRBD2. This CDR3 region has 14 residues. Losses at the gene ends were 3 bases for V and 2 bases for J; bases not matched to a gene: 3. Germline lookup yields CDR1 MNHEY and CDR2 SMNVEV (reference sequence). CDR3 sequence (DNA): TGTGCCAGCAGTTTGGGCGGGAGGCCCTACGAGCAGTACTTC. It yields the protein CASSLGGRPYEQYF.

This clonotype was found many times. This sequence joins TRBV6-5 and TRBJ2-7; no clear D gene. CDR1 and CDR2 from the germline V gene are MNHEY and SVGAGI. CDR3 length: 11 amino acids. Between the trimmed V and J ends, which lost 2 bases and 6 bases, there was a span of 5 bases. As DNA, the CDR3 is TGTGCCAGCAGTTACGGCGGCGAGCAGTACTTC. It yields the protein CASSYGGEQYF.